Presented here are 20 T cell receptor beta chains from one specimen sequenced in a study of cytomegalovirus exposure and HLA in healthy donors. The method was immunoSEQ multiplex PCR; TCRdb's version includes in-frame clones alone and lacks a portion of them. The table includes about 130,000 clones, 80% to 90% detected once. The sample comprised PBMCs. These receptors were taken from a woman younger than 45 in good health and CMV-seropositive.

This clone was seen more than once but under ten times. The V gene is TRBV5-4, the J gene TRBJ1-4; TRBD1 aligns across 9 bases. CDR1 is SGHNT and CDR2 is YYREEE in the germline V gene (reference sequence). Trimming took 2 bases from V and 5 from J; bases not matched to a gene: 4. CDR3 length: 15 amino acids. DNA for the CDR3: TGTGCCAGCAGCTTCAGGACAGGGGAAAATGAAAAACTGTTTTTT. Its translation is CASSFRTGENEKLFF.

The chain joins TRBV4-1 to TRBJ2-2; weak D call: TRBD1 (6 bases). CDR3 length: 16 residues. Germline values: CDR1 MGHRA, CDR2 YSYEKL. V was shortened by 0 bases and J by 5 bases, with 13 bases between the two germline ends. The CDR3 bases are TGCGCCAGCAGCCAAGATCGGCAGGGGCGGACCGGGGAGCTGTTTTTT. Translated, it gives CASSQDRQGRTGELFF.

V usage is TRBV2 and J usage is TRBJ1-1; 11 positions match TRBD1. V shed 1 base, J shed 13 bases, and the junction held 11 bases outside the gene matches. Germline V gives CDR1 SNHLY, CDR2 FYNNEI. The CDR3 runs 15 residues. CDR3 nucleotide sequence: TGTGCCAGCAGTGAAGTACGGACAGGGGGCGCGGCTGGTTTCTTT. Its protein is CASSEVRTGGAAGFF.

This clone has only one observation. J is TRBJ1-4 and V is TRBV6-5, with 9 bases aligning to TRBD1. This CDR3 comprises 15 residues. Per germline, CDR1 MNHEY and CDR2 SVGAGI. Germline trimming cut 6 bases from V and 8 bases from J; bases unmatched to any gene: 10. The DNA of the CDR3 is TGTGCCAGCAGACGAAGGGGACAGGGTCGCGAAAAACTGTTTTTT. Translating it yields CASRRRGQGREKLFF.

This clone has a single count. The rearrangement joins TRBV5-1 to TRBJ1-1; 7 bases align to TRBD1. Trimming cost V 1 base and J 4 bases; bases outside gene matches: 1. Germline loops: CDR1 SGHRS, CDR2 YFSETQ. CDR3 size: 13 residues. The CDR3 DNA is TGCGCCAGCAGCTTGAGGGGGCTCACTGAAGCTTTCTTT. This sequence encodes CASSLRGLTEAFF.

This chain joins TRBV5-6 and TRBJ1-1, with D uncertain. Germline V gene sequence: CDR1 SGHDT, CDR2 YYEEEE. The CDR3 has 15 residues. Trimming took 4 bases from V and 1 from J, leaving 14 bases between them. For the CDR3, the DNA is TGTGCCAGCAGCAGAGAAGTCCGCCCGAACACTGAAGCTTTCTTT. This sequence encodes CASSREVRPNTEAFF.

V and J are TRBV9 and TRBJ1-1, with D possibly being TRBD1 (5 bases). V was cut by 3 bases and J by 5 bases, with 14 bases left in between. CDR1 and CDR2 from the germline V gene are SGDLS and YYNGEE. CDR3 size: 14 residues. This CDR3 reads CASSAPGRGTEAFF. CDR3 in DNA: TGTGCCAGCAGCGCCCCAGGGCGGGGGACTGAAGCTTTCTTT.

The chain combines TRBV4-1 with TRBJ1-4; perhaps TRBD1 as D (6 bases). The germline CDR1 and CDR2 sequences are MGHRA and YSYEKL. V lost 4 bases and J 5 bases, leaving 14 bases between the germline ends. The CDR3 consists of 15 residues. This CDR3 is CASSPTGGGNEKLFF. The CDR3 DNA is TGCGCCAGCAGCCCTACTGGGGGGGGCAATGAAAAACTGTTTTTT.

The rearrangement links TRBV5-1 to TRBJ1-4; no firm D call. Per germline, CDR1 SGHRS and CDR2 YFSETQ. This CDR3 comprises 16 residues. V was trimmed by 0 bases and J by 0 bases, leaving 9 bases between them. Written as DNA, the CDR3 is TGCGCCAGCAGCTTGGCATGGCAGGCAACTAATGAAAAACTGTTTTTT. Its protein is CASSLAWQATNEKLFF.

This clone appeared a single time. The chain is built from TRBV6-5 and TRBJ2-7; 10 bases match TRBD2. Germline CDR1 reads MNHEY; CDR2 reads SVGAGI. This CDR3 spans 14 amino acids. Trimming took 6 bases from V and 3 from J; bases not matched to a gene: 5. Here the CDR3 reads CASRASGGVYEQYF. The CDR3 nucleotides are TGTGCCAGCAGAGCTAGCGGGGGTGTCTACGAGCAGTACTTC.

This sequence joins TRBV28 and TRBJ1-2; 7 nucleotides align to TRBD1. Trimming took 6 bases from V and 3 from J; bases not matched to a gene: 19. In germline, CDR1 is MDHEN, CDR2 SYDVKM. CDR3 length: 18 amino acids. DNA of the CDR3: TGTGCCAGCAGGGCCCTAGGGGACAGCGCCACTTACCACTATGGCTACACCTTC. Translating it yields CASRALGDSATYHYGYTF.

The chain has TRBV28 and TRBJ1-3; 7 nucleotides line up with TRBD1. Germline V lookup: CDR1 MDHEN, CDR2 SYDVKM. Trimming took 7 bases from V and 0 from J; bases not matched to a gene: 6. CDR3 length equals 15 residues. The chain's CDR3 is CASNAAGGSGNTIYF. CDR3 DNA sequence: TGTGCCAGCAACGCTGCAGGGGGCTCTGGAAACACCATATATTTT.

This chain joins TRBV5-1 and TRBJ2-3; D may be TRBD1 (6 bases). Trimming left V 4 bases short and J 6 bases short, with 21 bases between. The CDR3 sequence is 16 residues long. The germline CDR1 and CDR2 sequences are SGHRS and YFSETQ. For the CDR3, the DNA is TGCGCCAGCAGCCCGTACGGACAGCCGACAACTGATACGCAGTATTTT. Translating gives CASSPYGQPTTDTQYF.

The chain is built from TRBV6-1 and TRBJ1-2; D is perhaps TRBD1 (6 bases). CDR1 MNHNS and CDR2 SASEGT come from the germline V gene. This CDR3 contains 14 residues. V dropped 0 bases and J dropped 6 bases, with 11 bases sitting between them. The CDR3 region is CASSEAAGGHGYTF. The CDR3 region has the DNA TGTGCCAGCAGTGAAGCTGCGGGGGGGCATGGCTACACCTTC.

The gene calls are TRBV4-2 and TRBJ1-6; tentative D call: TRBD1 (6 bases). The CDR3 has 18 residues. V was shortened by 0 bases and J by 6 bases, with 18 bases between the two germline ends. Germline V CDR1 and CDR2: LGHNA, YNFKEQ. The CDR3 DNA follows: TGTGCCAGCAGCCAAGAGGTGCAGGGGCCAAGGACTAATTCACCCCTCCACTTT. Its translation: CASSQEVQGPRTNSPLHF.

The gene calls are TRBV25-1 and TRBJ2-1; D possibly corresponds to TRBD1 (6 bases). With 5 bases removed from V and 6 bases from J, the gap between germline ends came to 14 bases. The V gene's germline CDR1 is MGHDK and CDR2 SYGVNS. The CDR3 extends over 14 amino acids. As DNA, the CDR3 is TGTGCCAGCAGTTCCCAGACAGGAATCAATGAGCAGTTCTTC. It codes for CASSSQTGINEQFF.

A few counts support this clone. The chain uses TRBV18 and TRBJ2-7; possible D gene TRBD2, 7 bases. Between the trimmed V and J ends, which lost 6 bases and 2 bases, there was a span of 20 bases. Germline V gene sequence: CDR1 KGHSH, CDR2 LQKENI. CDR3 size: 16 residues. Written as DNA, the CDR3 is TGTGCCAGCTCGTTTGCCTCTGGGGGGGCCACCTACGAGCAGTACTTC. Translation gives CASSFASGGATYEQYF.

The J gene is TRBJ2-3, the V gene TRBV15, with TRBD1 identical over 7 bases. CDR3 length equals 16 residues. V lost 1 base and J lost 2; bases outside the gene matches: 6. Looked up from germline, CDR1 is LNHNV and CDR2 is YYDKDF (reference sequence). CDR3 DNA: TGTGCCACCAGCAGAGTAGGGGGACAGTACACAGATACGCAGTATTTT. Protein: CATSRVGGQYTDTQYF.

For the CDR3, the DNA is TGCGCCAGCAGCTTCGGGCGGGGGGCAGAGACCCAGTACTTC. Encoded protein: CASSFGRGAETQYF. The V and J genes are TRBV5-1 and TRBJ2-5, with 8 bases matching TRBD2. CDR1 and CDR2 from the germline V gene are SGHRS and YFSETQ. The length of the CDR3 is 14 residues. Trimming cost V 2 bases and J 4 bases; bases outside gene matches: 4.

The chain has TRBV7-2 and TRBJ2-2, with 11 bases lining up with TRBD2. Germline V gene sequence: CDR1 SGHTA, CDR2 FQGNSA. The V gene end was trimmed by 1 base and the J gene end by 3 bases; junction bases not matched to a gene: 7. The CDR3 is 18 amino acids. The CDR3 reads CASSLVFLAGGYTGELFF. The CDR3 DNA reads TGTGCCAGCAGCTTAGTTTTCTTAGCGGGGGGGTACACCGGGGAGCTGTTTTTT.